This T cell receptor (beta chain) derives from a study of blood T cell repertoires in COVID-19. Some clones are missing from TCRdb's copy, which holds only in-frame ones; the method was immunoSEQ multiplex PCR. The sample gives about 380,000 clones, around 89% of which show up once; about 1.2% is in the top ten. J was trimmed by 3 bases and V by 5 bases; bases with no gene match: 4. This CDR3 contains 13 residues. In germline, CDR1 is SGHRS, CDR2 YFSETQ. This receptor was taken from a woman aged 18 to 35 who had recovered from COVID-19. The chain carries TRBV5-1 and TRBJ1-2, with TRBD1 identical over 7 bases. Sequenced input: PBMCs or T cells enriched from blood (not recorded which). In DNA, the CDR3 is TGCGCCAGCAGAACAGGGGAAGACTATGGCTACACCTTC. It translates to CASRTGEDYGYTF.